The 12 T cell receptor beta chains below all came from one sample that was sequenced in a study of metastatic and nonmetastatic thyroid tumors. Through MiXCR, TCRdb re-clonotyped the PCR reads. The sample shows tens of thousands of clones, about an eighth of them seen only once. The entire patient cohort was treatment-naive prior to thyroid surgery. Specimen: blood. Receptor source: a female donor with papillary thyroid cancer or a benign thyroid nodule (not recorded which). Some clones in this sample may be carry-over from other donors' samples.

This clone was counted many times. The CDR3 loop reads CASSRGTGYEQYF. Here the CDR3 DNA reads TGCGCCAGCAGTCGGGGGACCGGCTACGAGCAGTACTTC. V is TRBV5-1 and J is TRBJ2-7, with D possibly TRBD2 on 6 matching bases. V lost 5 bases and J 3 bases, leaving 12 bases between the germline ends. There are 13 residues in the CDR3. CDR1 and CDR2 (germline): SGHRS, YFSETQ.

This clone was counted ten times or more. The chain recombines TRBV18 with TRBJ2-7; 9 bases are a match to TRBD2. Germline CDR1 is KGHSH and CDR2 is LQKENI. V lost 1 base and J lost 3; bases outside the gene matches: 10. This CDR3 region has 17 residues. CDR3 region: CASSPRLAGSLGYEQYF. The CDR3 DNA reads TGTGCCAGCTCACCACGGCTAGCGGGAAGTTTAGGCTACGAGCAGTACTTC.

This chain joins TRBV30 and TRBJ1-6, with 7 positions matching TRBD1. Germline V CDR1 and CDR2: GTSNPN, SVGIG (reference sequence). This CDR3 contains 14 residues. V shed 0 bases, J shed 9 bases, and the junction held 5 bases outside the gene matches. The CDR3 DNA reads as TGTGCCTGGAGTGTAGCAGGGGGTAGTTCACCCCTCCACTTT. Protein sequence: CAWSVAGGSSPLHF.

As concerns this clone: As the CDR3 is not closed by the conserved phenylalanine or tryptophan, this likely results from a read error. This sequence joins TRBV20-1 and TRBJ2-7; 10 bases agree with TRBD2. This CDR3 spans 16 amino acids. CDR1 and CDR2 (germline): DFQATT, SNEGSKA (reference sequence). The J segment lost 3 bases and the V segment lost 1 base, leaving 9 bases of the junction unmatched. The CDR3 nucleotides read TGCAGTGCTAGAGGGACTAGCGGCAGACCTCTCTACGAGCAGTACCTC. It specifies CSARGTSGRPLYEQYL.

In this sample, this clone turned up many times. V and J are TRBV19 and TRBJ1-6; D is possibly TRBD1 (6 bases). The V gene's germline CDR1 is LNHDA and CDR2 SQIVND (reference sequence). This CDR3 contains 14 residues. V lost 4 bases and J lost 9, with 13 bases in between. In DNA, the CDR3 is TGTGCCAGTAGTACCGCAGGGGTAGGTTCACCCCTCCACTTT. Its protein product is CASSTAGVGSPLHF.

This clone has at least ten counts. The rearrangement links TRBV6-2 or TRBV6-3 to TRBJ2-1; weak D call: TRBD1 (6 bases). The V gene lost 6 bases and the J gene lost 2 bases, with 11 bases spanning the gap. This CDR3 has 14 amino acids. The V gene's germline CDR1 is MNHEY and CDR2 SVGEGT. This CDR3 reads CASRSDRPYNEQFF. The CDR3 DNA sequence: TGTGCCAGCAGAAGTGACAGGCCCTACAATGAGCAGTTCTTC.

This clone occurred many times. This sequence joins TRBV7-2 and TRBJ2-7, with 10 bases identical to TRBD1. The germline CDR1 and CDR2 sequences are SGHTA and FQGNSA. V dropped 0 bases and J dropped 4; count of bases not matched to a gene: 6. This CDR3 is built from 16 residues. Here the CDR3 DNA reads TGTGCCAGCAGCTTAGCGGGGGACAGGGGAAGATACGAGCAGTACTTC. This sequence encodes CASSLAGDRGRYEQYF.

This clone was picked up many times. The chain combines TRBV12-3 or TRBV12-4 with TRBJ2-5; 8 bases fit TRBD2. J was trimmed by 4 bases and V by 5 bases; bases with no gene match: 6. There are 14 residues in the CDR3. The CDR3 sequence: CASSPGGDGETQYF. CDR3 nucleotides: TGTGCCAGCAGTCCGGGAGGGGACGGAGAGACCCAGTACTTC.

Many counts were recorded for this clone. The chain carries TRBV28 and TRBJ1-4; D may be TRBD1 (5 bases). The CDR3 contains 14 residues. Trimming removed 4 bases from V and 8 bases from J, with 14 bases in between. Germline lookup yields CDR1 MDHEN and CDR2 SYDVKM. CDR3 protein: CASSSGSVLEKLFF. The DNA for the CDR3 is TGTGCCAGCAGTTCAGGGTCGGTACTAGAAAAACTGTTTTTT.

On this clone itself: Compared with germline, one end of the junction differs, possibly owing to a read error. The J gene is TRBJ2-5, the V gene TRBV4-3; weak D call: TRBD2 (6 bases). Germline-derived CDR1 and CDR2 are LGHNA and YSLEER. The CDR3 length is 15 residues. CDR3 residues: CASSQAGVGQETKYF. The CDR3 DNA sequence: TGCGCCAGCAGCCAAGCGGGAGTCGGACAAGAGACCAAGTACTTC.

This clone showed up many times. This sequence joins TRBV7-2 and TRBJ2-2; TRBD1 might be the D (6 bases). With 6 bases removed from V and 2 bases from J, the gap between germline ends came to 10 bases. This CDR3 comprises 14 residues. Per the germline V gene, CDR1 is SGHTA and CDR2 is FQGNSA. The CDR3 reads CASSWDTNTGELFF. The CDR3 DNA is TGTGCCAGCAGTTGGGACACCAACACCGGGGAGCTGTTTTTT.

Many counts were recorded for this clone. The chain joins TRBV20-1 to TRBJ1-1; tentatively, D is TRBD1 (5 bases). Germline CDR1 DFQATT, CDR2 SNEGSKA (reference sequence). V lost 5 bases and J lost 1, with 8 bases in between. The CDR3 is 12 residues long. In DNA, the CDR3 is TGCAGTGCTCTGGGACCGAACACTGAAGCTTTCTTT. It encodes CSALGPNTEAFF.